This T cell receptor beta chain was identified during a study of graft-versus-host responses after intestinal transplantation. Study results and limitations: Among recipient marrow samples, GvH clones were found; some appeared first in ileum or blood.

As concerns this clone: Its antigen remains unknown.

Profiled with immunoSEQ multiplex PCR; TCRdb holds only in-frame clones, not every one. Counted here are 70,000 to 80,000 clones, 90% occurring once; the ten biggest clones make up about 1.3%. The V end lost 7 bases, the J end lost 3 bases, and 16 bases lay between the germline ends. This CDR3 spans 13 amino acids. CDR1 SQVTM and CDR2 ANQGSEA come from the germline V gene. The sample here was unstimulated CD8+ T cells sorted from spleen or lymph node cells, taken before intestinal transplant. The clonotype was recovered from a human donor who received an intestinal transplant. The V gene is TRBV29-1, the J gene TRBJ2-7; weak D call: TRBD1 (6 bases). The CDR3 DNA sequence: TGCAGCGCACGTGGTGGGGACAACTACGAGCAGTACTTC. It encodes CSARGGDNYEQYF.